This paragraph reports one T cell receptor (beta chain). This specimen belongs to a study of blood T cell repertoires in COVID-19. Study overall: Whether acute or convalescent, the COVID-19 samples came from the United States, Italy and Spain. Sources were T cells, B-cell-depleted T cells, or PBMCs; the material itself was cDNA or gDNA.

Methods used by the authors: Reference gene primer amplification gave estimated nucleated cell counts. Method: immunoSEQ multiplex PCR; TCRdb's copy keeps in-frame clones and lacks some. The D gene and trimming were derived from the DNA, and the V and J assignments and clone size from that table. The repertoire includes tens of thousands of clones, 81% of them detected once, and about 45% sits in the top ten. What was sequenced was peripheral blood. The clonotype was recovered from a man aged 80 or over with acute or convalescent COVID-19.

CDR3 amino acids: CASSPQGGSNQPQHF. The CDR3 DNA sequence: TGCGCCAGCAGTCCTCAGGGGGGTAGCAATCAGCCCCAGCATTTT. The rearrangement joins TRBV5-1 to TRBJ1-5, with 7 bases that match TRBD1. Looked up from germline, CDR1 is SGHRS and CDR2 is YFSETQ. Trimming at V came to 5 bases and at J to 0 bases, leaving 5 bases not matched to a gene. This CDR3 comprises 15 residues.